The T cell receptor beta chain described here comes from a study of CXCR3-negative and CXCR3-positive naive CD8 T cells. Looked up from germline, CDR1 is SQVTM and CDR2 is ANQGSEA. This CDR3 is 15 amino acids long. Overall study results and limits: Diversity proved comparably high across both naive subsets and much lower in memory CD8+ cells. For naive cells, CXCR3-negative and CXCR3-positive subsets had similar TRBV-TRBJ usage; for memory cells, usage differed.

The sorting of each CD8+ T cell subset was done in triplicate, at some 270,000 cells each. The libraries of TRB cDNA were constructed through 5' RACE using UMI labels. From its re-call of the 5' RACE reads, TCRdb lists each CDR3 protein once, without DNA. Its clone listing holds over 80,000 distinct CDR3 sequences. On this clonotype: Its antigen remains unidentified.

The sample consisted of naive CXCR3- CD8+ T cells from blood. Subset meaning: CD45RO-CCR7+CD27+CD95- naive CD8+ T cells lacking CXCR3 (TNR3-). The chain uses TRBV29-1 and TRBJ2-7; TCRdb's D call of TRBD2 is untestable without DNA. The sequence was collected from a human donor in good health. Some clones in this sample may be carry-over from other donors' samples. The CDR3 loop reads CSVEGLADSPYEQYF.